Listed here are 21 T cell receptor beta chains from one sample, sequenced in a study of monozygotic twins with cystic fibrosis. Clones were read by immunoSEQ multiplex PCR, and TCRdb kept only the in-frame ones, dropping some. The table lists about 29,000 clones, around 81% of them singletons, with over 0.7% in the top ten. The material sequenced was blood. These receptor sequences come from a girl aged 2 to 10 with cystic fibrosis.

DNA for the CDR3: TGTGCCAGCAGTTACGCGGGAACCGGGGAGCTGTTTTTT. This translates into CASSYAGTGELFF. The chain recombines TRBV6-5 with TRBJ2-2, with a weak D call TRBD2 (6 bases). The ends were cut back, 2 bases at V and 5 bases at J, with 6 bases in the middle. Germline loops: CDR1 MNHEY, CDR2 SVGAGI. The CDR3 length is 13 residues.

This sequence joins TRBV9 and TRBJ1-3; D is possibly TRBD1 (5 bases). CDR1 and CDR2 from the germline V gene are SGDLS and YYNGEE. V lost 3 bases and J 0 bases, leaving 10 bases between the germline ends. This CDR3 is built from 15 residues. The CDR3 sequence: CASSDRGPSGNTIYF. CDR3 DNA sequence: TGTGCCAGCAGCGATCGGGGACCCTCTGGAAACACCATATATTTT. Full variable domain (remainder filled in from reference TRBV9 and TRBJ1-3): DSGVTQTPKHLITATGQRVTLRCSPRSGDLSVYWYQQSLDQGLQFLIQYYNGEERAKGNILERFSAQQFPDLHSELNLSSLELGDSALYFCASSDRGPSGNTIYFGEGSWLTVV.

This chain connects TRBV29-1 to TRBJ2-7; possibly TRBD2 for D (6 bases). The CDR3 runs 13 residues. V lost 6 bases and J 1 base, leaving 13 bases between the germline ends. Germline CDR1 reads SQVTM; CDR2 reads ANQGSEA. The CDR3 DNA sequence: TGCAGCGTGACGGGGACTCCATCCTACGAGCAGTACTTC. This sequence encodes CSVTGTPSYEQYF.

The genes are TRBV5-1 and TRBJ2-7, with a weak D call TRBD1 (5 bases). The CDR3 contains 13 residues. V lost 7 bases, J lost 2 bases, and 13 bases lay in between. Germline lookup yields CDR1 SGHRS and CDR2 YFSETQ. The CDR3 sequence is CASRTEGAYEQYF. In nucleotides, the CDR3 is TGCGCCAGCCGGACGGAAGGGGCCTACGAGCAGTACTTC. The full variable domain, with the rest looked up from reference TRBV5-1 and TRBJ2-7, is KAGVTQTPRYLIKTRGQQVTLSCSPISGHRSVSWYQQTPGQGLQFLFEYFSETQRNKGNFPGRFSGRQFSNSRSEMNVSTLELGDSALYLCASRTEGAYEQYFGPGTRLTVT.

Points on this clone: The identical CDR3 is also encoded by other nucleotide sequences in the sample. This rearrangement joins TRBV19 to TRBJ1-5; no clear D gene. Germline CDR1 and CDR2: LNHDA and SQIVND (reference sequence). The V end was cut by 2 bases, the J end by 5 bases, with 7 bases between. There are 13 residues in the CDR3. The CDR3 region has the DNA TGTGCCAGTAGTATATCTGGAGATCAGCCCCAGCATTTT. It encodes CASSISGDQPQHF.

CDR3 loop: CASSSQDTDTQYF. The CDR3 DNA sequence: TGTGCCAGCAGTAGCCAAGACACAGATACGCAGTATTTT. This chain connects TRBV27 to TRBJ2-3; D gene unclear. Per germline, CDR1 MNHEY and CDR2 SMNVEV (reference sequence). V was pared by 5 bases and J by 2 bases, with 8 bases between. The CDR3 spans 13 residues.

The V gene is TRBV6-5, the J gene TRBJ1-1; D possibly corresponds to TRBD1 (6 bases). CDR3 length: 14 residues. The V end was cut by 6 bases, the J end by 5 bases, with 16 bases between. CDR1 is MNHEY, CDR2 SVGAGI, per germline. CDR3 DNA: TGTGCCAGCAGGCCCAGGGGAGTGGGTACTGAAGCTTTCTTT. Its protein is CASRPRGVGTEAFF.

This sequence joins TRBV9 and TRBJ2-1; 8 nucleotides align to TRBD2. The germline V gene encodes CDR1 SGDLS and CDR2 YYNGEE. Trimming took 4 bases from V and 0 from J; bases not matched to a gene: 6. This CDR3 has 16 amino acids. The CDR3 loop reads CASSPRGLDSYNEQFF. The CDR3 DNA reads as TGTGCCAGCAGCCCCCGGGGACTAGACTCCTACAATGAGCAGTTCTTC.

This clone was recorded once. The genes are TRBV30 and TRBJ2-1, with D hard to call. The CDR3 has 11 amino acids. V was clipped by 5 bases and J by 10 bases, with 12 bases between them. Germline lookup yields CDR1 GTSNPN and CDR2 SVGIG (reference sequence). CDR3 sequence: CAWATAFEQFF. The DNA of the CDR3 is TGTGCCTGGGCTACAGCCTTCGAGCAGTTCTTC.

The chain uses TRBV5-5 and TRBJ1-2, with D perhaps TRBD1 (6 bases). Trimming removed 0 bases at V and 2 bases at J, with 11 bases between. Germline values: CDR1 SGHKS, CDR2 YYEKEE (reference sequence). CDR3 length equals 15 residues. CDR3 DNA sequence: TGTGCCAGCAGCTTGGCCCCAGGGACAAACTATGGCTACACCTTC. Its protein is CASSLAPGTNYGYTF. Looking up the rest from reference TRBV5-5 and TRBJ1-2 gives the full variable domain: DAGVTQSPTHLIKTRGQQVTLRCSPISGHKSVSWYQQVLGQGPQFIFQYYEKEERGRGNFPDRFSARQFPNYSSELNVNALLLGDSALYLCASSLAPGTNYGYTFGSGTRLTVV.

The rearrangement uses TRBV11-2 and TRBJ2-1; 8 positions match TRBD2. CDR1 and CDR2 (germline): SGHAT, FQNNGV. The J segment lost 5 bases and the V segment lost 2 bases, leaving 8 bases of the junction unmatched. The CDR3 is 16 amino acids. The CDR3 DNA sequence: TGTGCCAGCAGCTTACCGGGAGGGTTCCCTCACAATGAGCAGTTCTTC. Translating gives CASSLPGGFPHNEQFF.

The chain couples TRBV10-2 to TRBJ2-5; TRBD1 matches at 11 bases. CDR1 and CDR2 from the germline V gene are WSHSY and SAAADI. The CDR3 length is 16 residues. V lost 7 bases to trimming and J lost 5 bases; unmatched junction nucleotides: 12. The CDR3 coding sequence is TGCGCCAGCACCTCCCGGGACAGGGGGGGGTGGGAGACCCAGTACTTC. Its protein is CASTSRDRGGWETQYF.

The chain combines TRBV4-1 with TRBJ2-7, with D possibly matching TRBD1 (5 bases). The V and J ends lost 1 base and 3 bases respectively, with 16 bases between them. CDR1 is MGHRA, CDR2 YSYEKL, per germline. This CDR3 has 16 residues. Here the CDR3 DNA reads TGCGCCAGCAGCCAAGTAAGGGAAATAGGGGACTACGAGCAGTACTTC. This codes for CASSQVREIGDYEQYF.

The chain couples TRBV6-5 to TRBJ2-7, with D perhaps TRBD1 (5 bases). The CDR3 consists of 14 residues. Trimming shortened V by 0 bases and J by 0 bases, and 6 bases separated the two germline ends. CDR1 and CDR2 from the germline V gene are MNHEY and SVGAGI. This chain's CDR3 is CASSYSRGSYEQYF. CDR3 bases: TGTGCCAGCAGTTACTCAAGGGGCTCCTACGAGCAGTACTTC.

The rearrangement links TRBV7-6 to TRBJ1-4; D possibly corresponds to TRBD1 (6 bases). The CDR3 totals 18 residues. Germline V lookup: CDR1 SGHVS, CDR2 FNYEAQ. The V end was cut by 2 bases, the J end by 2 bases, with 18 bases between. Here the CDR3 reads CASSLRGSQGLTNEKLFF. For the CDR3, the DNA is TGTGCCAGCAGCTTAAGGGGGTCACAGGGCCTCACTAATGAAAAACTGTTTTTT.

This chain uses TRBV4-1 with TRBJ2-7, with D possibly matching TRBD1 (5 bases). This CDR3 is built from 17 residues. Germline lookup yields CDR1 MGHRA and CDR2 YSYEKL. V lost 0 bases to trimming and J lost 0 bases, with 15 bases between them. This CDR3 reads CASSQDSRTWRSYEQYF. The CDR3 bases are TGCGCCAGCAGCCAAGATTCCAGGACATGGCGCTCCTACGAGCAGTACTTC.

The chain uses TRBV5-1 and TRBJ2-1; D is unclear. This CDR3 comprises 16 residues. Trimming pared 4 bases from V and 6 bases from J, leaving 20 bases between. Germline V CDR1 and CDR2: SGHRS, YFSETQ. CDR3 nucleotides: TGCGCCAGCAGCCCTATCGGTGGTAATCGTCTCAATGAGCAGTTCTTC. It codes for CASSPIGGNRLNEQFF. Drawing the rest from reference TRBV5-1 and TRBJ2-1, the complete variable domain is KAGVTQTPRYLIKTRGQQVTLSCSPISGHRSVSWYQQTPGQGLQFLFEYFSETQRNKGNFPGRFSGRQFSNSRSEMNVSTLELGDSALYLCASSPIGGNRLNEQFFGPGTRLTVL.

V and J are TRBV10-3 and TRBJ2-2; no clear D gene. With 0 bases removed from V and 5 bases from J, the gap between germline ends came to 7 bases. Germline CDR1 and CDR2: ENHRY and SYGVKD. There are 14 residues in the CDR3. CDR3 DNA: TGTGCCATCAGTGAGTCTCAAGAAACCGGGGAGCTGTTTTTT. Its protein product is CAISESQETGELFF.

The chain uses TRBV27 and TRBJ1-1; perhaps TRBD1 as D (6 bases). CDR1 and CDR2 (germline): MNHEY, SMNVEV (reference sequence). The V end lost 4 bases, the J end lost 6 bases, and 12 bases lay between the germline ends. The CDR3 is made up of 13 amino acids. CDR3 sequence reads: CASSSTGVAEAFF. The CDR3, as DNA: TGTGCCAGCAGTTCGACAGGTGTCGCTGAAGCTTTCTTT.

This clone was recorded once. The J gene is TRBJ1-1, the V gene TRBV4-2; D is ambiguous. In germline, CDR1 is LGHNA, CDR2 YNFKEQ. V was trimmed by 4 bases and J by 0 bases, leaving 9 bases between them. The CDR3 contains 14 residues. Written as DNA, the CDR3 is TGTGCCAGCAGCCCGGAAATACTGAACACTGAAGCTTTCTTT. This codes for CASSPEILNTEAFF.

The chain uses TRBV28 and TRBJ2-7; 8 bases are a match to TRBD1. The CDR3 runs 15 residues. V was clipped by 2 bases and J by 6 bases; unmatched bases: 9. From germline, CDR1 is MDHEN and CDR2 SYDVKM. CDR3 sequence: CASSLPPGGAGEQYF. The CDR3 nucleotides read TGTGCCAGCAGTTTACCACCAGGGGGCGCGGGCGAGCAGTACTTC.